This T cell receptor beta chain was sequenced in a study of T cells after yellow fever vaccination (dated by TCRdb to about 2019). For context, the study as a whole: The SMART-Seq v4 Ultra Low Input RNA kit was used to prepare libraries from fractions with low cell numbers. Bulk TCR alpha and beta repertoires were sequenced longitudinally to track T-cell clones before and after primary and booster YFV17D yellow fever vaccination. Two healthy male donors, one aged 18 to 30 and one aged 30 to 39 years, were included in the cohort. Blood samples were taken at several timepoints before and after primary and secondary immunization, and bulk PBMC replicates and cell subsets were isolated.

Reading from cysteine to phenylalanine, the CDR3 counts 13 amino acids. The sequence is cut down to CDR3 DNA, 39 bases in frame from base 1. For CDR1 and CDR2, the germline V gene lists SQVTM and ANQGSEA. The label giving this sample's treatment or condition can be read as: live attenuated yellow fever vaccine strain. A standard Ficoll-Paque protocol was used to isolate PBMCs from peripheral blood. With anti-CD3 and anti-CD8 staining plus a dextramer loaded with the yellow fever NS4B epitope peptide, the researchers sorted epitope-specific CD8 T cells. TriZol was used to extract RNA from bulk PBMCs, from CD4 and CD8 fractions, and from dextramer-positive and dextramer-negative fractions. Study-wide findings and limitations: The secondary T-cell response was found to be weaker but faster than the primary response, with a peak reached on day 5 rather than on day 15. Because the study included only a couple of donors, the extent to which the findings can be generalized is limited. A small share of clonotypes was detected in both CD4 and CD8 compartments, with the overlap likely arising from convergent recombination. FACS-sorted repertoires could contain abundant contaminating clonotypes from the bulk population, so computational filtering was required. After the booster, most clones that had expanded after primary vaccination were detected again (around 95% of CD4 and around 88% of CD8), suggesting broad maintenance of memory.

TCR cDNA was synthesized by 5'RACE template switching, through which a universal primer site and unique molecular identifiers were introduced. Priming for cDNA synthesis came from both the TCR alpha and TCR beta constant segments. Libraries were amplified in two PCR steps, with sample barcodes and sequencing adapters added in the second step. Sequencing of the libraries was done on either Illumina HiSeq 2500 (2x100 bp) or NovaSeq (2x150 bp). Per the original workflow: MIGEC handled demultiplexing of reads and collapsing into UMI consensus sequences, while MiXCR performed V(D)J alignment. Clonotypes responding to the vaccine were identified with edgeR on replicate PBMC samples, with the criteria of FDR below 0.01 and a log2 fold change above 5 up to day 15. Each bulk clonotype received a CD4 or CD8 identity based on whether the sequenced CD4 or CD8 repertoire contained that clonotype at higher abundance. A clonotype counted as NS4B-specific if enriched at least 10-fold in dextramer-positive versus dextramer-negative fractions, with CD4-biased clonotypes left out. Using fastp trimming at Q25 and MiXCR clonotype assembly, TCRdb reanalyzed the public sequencing data and kept in-frame beta chains. Each record represents a unique CDR3 protein, reported with the most common genes and DNA among its rows. These V and J calls rely on TCRdb rather than the paper's analysis. This sample holds roughly 85,000 distinct CDR3 sequences; 13% were observed only once. The ten largest make up around 23% of the sample.

A few counts support this clonotype. Base qualities are not provided; no much larger clone lies one nucleotide away. The chain links TRBV29-1 with TRBJ1-1; 6 matching bases give a weak D call of TRBD1. Sequencing used CD8+ T cells not binding an NS4B(214-222) dextramer, sorted from PBMCs, obtained 21 days after the first yellow fever vaccination. The cell subset or site label corresponds to: NS4B epitope dextramer-negative CD8 T cells. The clonotype was recovered from a man aged 18 to 29 who received the YFV17D yellow fever vaccine. Here is the DNA: TGCAGTACCGACGGACAGATGGACACTGAAGCTTTCTTT. Its protein is CSTDGQMDTEAFF.